Shown below are 32 T cell receptor beta chains from a single sample sequenced in a study of blood T cell repertoires in COVID-19. Clones were sequenced by immunoSEQ multiplex PCR, and TCRdb holds only the in-frame ones, with some missing. In the table there are a few hundred thousand clones, 88% of which are singletons. Sequenced input: peripheral blood. These receptors originate from a woman younger than 45 who had recovered from COVID-19.

This chain links TRBV3-1 (or the pseudogene TRBV3-2) with TRBJ1-2; 7 nucleotides line up with TRBD1. Germline V lookup: CDR1 LGHDT, CDR2 YNNKEL (reference sequence). The CDR3 contains 14 residues. The trim removed 4 bases at V and 2 bases at J, leaving 4 bases unmatched. The DNA of the CDR3 is TGTGCCAGCAGCCTACAGGGGCGAAACTATGGCTACACCTTC. This gives the protein CASSLQGRNYGYTF.

The genes are TRBV5-6 and TRBJ2-3; TRBD1 agrees at 9 bases. Germline assignment: CDR1 SGHDT and CDR2 YYEEEE. The CDR3 has 15 amino acids. V lost 3 bases, J lost 0 bases, and 2 bases stayed unmatched. CDR3 loop: CASSSGQGSTDTQYF. As DNA, the CDR3 is TGTGCCAGCAGCTCGGGACAGGGAAGCACAGATACGCAGTATTTT.

This clone was seen more than once but under ten times. At one boundary the junction diverges from the germline segment, which might be a read error. This chain uses TRBV6-5 with TRBJ2-1, with TRBD1 identical over 9 bases. This CDR3 has 14 residues. The germline gives CDR1 MNHEY, CDR2 SVGAGI. The CDR3 region is CASTYRQGVNEQFF. DNA of the CDR3: TGTGCCAGCACTTACCGACAGGGGGTCAATGAGCAGTTCTTC.

The chain employs TRBV28 and TRBJ1-2, with a weak D call TRBD1 (6 bases). CDR3 length: 12 residues. Germline V CDR1 and CDR2: MDHEN, SYDVKM. V lost 3 bases to trimming and J lost 4 bases, with 6 bases between them. CDR3 loop: CASSLTGYGYTF. CDR3 nucleotide sequence: TGTGCCAGCAGTTTGACAGGCTATGGCTACACCTTC.

This clone has only a few counts. The chain is built from TRBV12-3 or TRBV12-4 and TRBJ1-4; a possible D gene is TRBD1 (6 bases). This CDR3 has 13 residues. V was clipped by 9 bases and J by 6 bases, with 14 bases between them. The CDR3 here is CASSSGVDEKLFF. CDR3 nucleotide sequence: TGTGCCAGTTCTTCAGGGGTGGATGAAAAACTGTTTTTT.

The chain carries TRBV9 and TRBJ2-3; the D gene is possibly TRBD1 (6 bases). CDR1 is SGDLS, CDR2 YYNGEE, per germline. This CDR3 spans 15 amino acids. V lost 7 bases, J lost 0 bases, and 15 bases lay in between. CDR3 DNA: TGTGCCAGCTCTCCTACAGGGACGAGCACAGATACGCAGTATTTT. It yields the protein CASSPTGTSTDTQYF.

J is TRBJ2-4 and V is TRBV7-9; 7 bases fit TRBD2. Germline CDR1 SEHNR, CDR2 FQNEAQ (reference sequence). The CDR3 sequence is 17 residues long. V trimming: 5 bases; J trimming: 6 bases; junction bases outside the gene matches: 16. CDR3: CASSPEGGPPPRNIQYF. CDR3 bases: TGTGCCAGCAGCCCCGAGGGAGGGCCACCCCCTAGAAACATTCAGTACTTC.

V is TRBV5-1 and J is TRBJ1-2, with D possibly TRBD1 on 6 matching bases. CDR3 size: 13 residues. Deletions cut 6 bases from V and 1 base from J, with 10 bases between. Germline loops: CDR1 SGHRS, CDR2 YFSETQ. CDR3 residues: CASNEGGNYGYTF. In nucleotides, the CDR3 is TGCGCCAGCAATGAAGGGGGTAACTATGGCTACACCTTC.

The rearrangement uses TRBV11-2 and TRBJ2-1; a possible D gene is TRBD2 (7 bases). The length of the CDR3 is 11 residues. Trimming removed 8 bases from V and 15 bases from J, with 17 bases in between. The germline CDR1 and CDR2 sequences are SGHAT and FQNNGV. The CDR3 DNA follows: TGTGCCAGCTGGTGGGGGGGGCTTCCGTTCTTC. Its protein product is CASWWGGLPFF.

CDR3 region: CASSHGQGGTGELFF. As DNA, the CDR3 is TGCGCCAGCAGCCACGGACAGGGGGGCACCGGGGAGCTGTTTTTT. The gene calls are TRBV4-3 and TRBJ2-2; TRBD1 matches at 10 bases. Trimming cost V 3 bases and J 4 bases; bases outside gene matches: 2. Germline-derived CDR1 and CDR2 are LGHNA and YSLEER. There are 15 residues in the CDR3.

Worth noting for this clone: Other DNA sequences in the same sample also yield this CDR3. This chain joins TRBV5-1 and TRBJ1-3; D unclear. This CDR3 region has 14 residues. V was pared by 0 bases and J by 0 bases, with 4 bases between. CDR1 and CDR2 (germline): SGHRS, YFSETQ. The CDR3 sequence is CASSLESSGNTIYF. The CDR3 DNA sequence: TGCGCCAGCAGCTTGGAGAGCTCTGGAAACACCATATATTTT.

This chain connects TRBV19 to TRBJ1-2, with 9 bases lining up with TRBD1. The V segment lost 10 bases and the J segment 5 bases; nucleotides outside the gene matches: 14. The CDR3 spans 15 residues. CDR1 is LNHDA, CDR2 SQIVND, per germline (reference sequence). CDR3 DNA sequence: TGTGCCACCAGGAATCGGGACAGGGAAAAATATGGCTACACCTTC. It encodes CATRNRDREKYGYTF. Full variable domain (missing parts from reference TRBV19 and TRBJ1-2): DGGITQSPKYLFRKEGQNVTLSCEQNLNHDAMYWYRQDPGQGLRLIYYSQIVNDFQKGDIAEGYSVSREKKESFPLTVTSAQKNPTAFYLCATRNRDREKYGYTFGSGTRLTVV.

This chain connects TRBV6-4 to TRBJ2-2, with D maybe TRBD2 (5 bases). Germline V gene sequence: CDR1 MRHNA, CDR2 SNTAGT. Trimming took 5 bases from V and 4 from J, leaving 20 bases between them. The length of the CDR3 is 17 residues. CDR3 DNA: TGTGCCAGCAGTCCTACGGGCCCCCAAGAGGGCACCGGGGAGCTGTTTTTT. Translation: CASSPTGPQEGTGELFF.

As DNA, the CDR3 is TGTGCCAGCAGTGATCTCGGCAATGAGCAGTTCTTC. Translation: CASSDLGNEQFF. The chain recombines TRBV2 with TRBJ2-1; D remains ambiguous. Germline V CDR1 and CDR2: SNHLY, FYNNEI. Trimming left V 3 bases short and J 6 bases short, with 6 bases between. The CDR3 is 12 amino acids.

This chain uses TRBV6-5 with TRBJ2-1; weak D call: TRBD1 (5 bases). The CDR3 extends over 12 amino acids. Germline CDR1 MNHEY, CDR2 SVGAGI. The V end was cut by 6 bases, the J end by 4 bases, with 7 bases between. The CDR3 is CASSTGYNEQFF. CDR3 DNA sequence: TGTGCCAGCAGCACAGGTTACAATGAGCAGTTCTTC.

This clone was seen just once. V is TRBV19 and J is TRBJ1-3; D might be TRBD1 (5 bases). V lost 4 bases, J lost 2 bases, and 12 bases lay in between. This CDR3 contains 15 residues. The germline V gene has CDR1 LNHDA and CDR2 SQIVND (reference sequence). Here the CDR3 DNA reads TGTGCCAGTAGTACGGCTGGGGCAGCTGGAAACACCATATATTTT. This encodes CASSTAGAAGNTIYF.

A single count supports this clone. The chain combines TRBV12-3 or TRBV12-4 with TRBJ2-3; a weak D match, TRBD1 (6 bases). With 6 bases removed from V and 2 bases from J, the gap between germline ends came to 9 bases. The CDR3 has 13 amino acids. CDR3 in DNA: TGTGCCAGCAGGAGGACAGTCACAGATACGCAGTATTTT. This sequence encodes CASRRTVTDTQYF.

V and J are TRBV28 and TRBJ2-2; D is perhaps TRBD2 (5 bases). Looked up from germline, CDR1 is MDHEN and CDR2 is SYDVKM. Trimming left V 3 bases short and J 5 bases short, with 13 bases between. The length of the CDR3 is 15 residues. CDR3 region: CASSLSQSGTGELFF. CDR3 bases: TGTGCCAGCAGTTTGTCACAGTCGGGGACCGGGGAGCTGTTTTTT. The variable domain in full, completed from reference TRBV28 and TRBJ2-2, reads DVKVTQSSRYLVKRTGEKVFLECVQDMDHENMFWYRQDPGLGLRLIYFSYDVKMKEKGDIPEGYSVSREKKERFSLILESASTNQTSMYLCASSLSQSGTGELFFGEGSRLTVL.

The V call is TRBV12-3 or TRBV12-4, the J call TRBJ1-5; a weak D match, TRBD1 (6 bases). Trimming left V 7 bases short and J 7 bases short, with 14 bases between. The CDR3 consists of 13 residues. The CDR3 nucleotides are TGTGCCAGCACCGGACAGTGGGGACAGCCCCAGCATTTT. It yields the protein CASTGQWGQPQHF.

The chain links TRBV7-8 to TRBJ2-5; 8 bases match TRBD1. V lost 5 bases and J lost 2; bases outside the gene matches: 10. The CDR3 consists of 16 residues. Germline CDR1 is SGHVS and CDR2 is FQNEAQ. The CDR3 DNA follows: TGTGCCAGCAGCATCTGGCCACAGGGGGTGCAAGAGACCCAGTACTTC. It encodes CASSIWPQGVQETQYF.

This chain connects TRBV14 to TRBJ2-7; D possibly corresponds to TRBD1 (6 bases). Germline V CDR1 and CDR2: SGHDN, FVKESK. The CDR3 consists of 18 residues. V lost 1 base and J 0 bases, leaving 19 bases between the germline ends. CDR3 in amino acids: CASSQGPRGSANSYEQYF. The CDR3 DNA is TGTGCCAGCAGCCAAGGTCCCAGGGGTTCCGCCAACTCCTACGAGCAGTACTTC.

The chain uses TRBV5-4 and TRBJ1-2, with 7 bases aligning to TRBD1. The CDR3 length is 14 residues. Trimming took 4 bases from V and 3 from J; bases not matched to a gene: 6. Germline lookup yields CDR1 SGHNT and CDR2 YYREEE (reference sequence). CDR3 coding DNA: TGTGCCAGCAGCCCGAGACAGGGCGACTATGGCTACACCTTC. This translates into CASSPRQGDYGYTF.

This chain joins TRBV12-3 or TRBV12-4 and TRBJ2-2, with D hard to call. The CDR3 totals 13 residues. V lost 6 bases to trimming and J lost 5 bases, with 10 bases between them. CDR3 residues: CASSHLGTGELFF. The CDR3 DNA reads TGTGCCAGCAGCCATCTCGGGACCGGGGAGCTGTTTTTT.

This chain connects TRBV24-1 to TRBJ2-1; 7 nucleotides align to TRBD2. Unmatched junction bases numbered 7, after V lost 1 base and J lost 8 bases. The CDR3 is 15 residues long. CDR1 and CDR2 from the germline V gene are KGHDR and SFDVKD. CDR3 DNA sequence: TGTGCCACCAGTGATTTAGGGAGCGGGGACCATGAGCAGTTCTTC. This translates into CATSDLGSGDHEQFF.

The gene calls are TRBV30 and TRBJ1-6; a possible D gene is TRBD1 (5 bases). Per the germline V gene, CDR1 is GTSNPN and CDR2 is SVGIG (reference sequence). The CDR3 covers 13 residues. V lost 2 bases to trimming and J lost 10 bases, with 12 bases between them. The CDR3, as DNA: TGTGCCTGGAGTAGACAGATTGGATCACCCCTCCACTTT. Amino acid sequence: CAWSRQIGSPLHF.

The chain carries TRBV13 and TRBJ1-1; D possibly corresponds to TRBD1 (6 bases). The CDR3 has 14 residues. V shed 0 bases and J shed 5 bases, with 10 bases lying between them. The V gene's germline CDR1 is PRHDT and CDR2 FYEKMQ (reference sequence). CDR3 protein: CASSLGRGYTEAFF. CDR3 DNA sequence: TGTGCCAGCAGCTTAGGCAGGGGTTATACTGAAGCTTTCTTT.

This clone is medium-sized. The chain has TRBV29-1 and TRBJ1-5; D call uncertain. Germline V gene sequence: CDR1 SQVTM, CDR2 ANQGSEA. The V gene lost 4 bases and the J gene lost 2 bases, with 12 bases spanning the gap. The CDR3 extends over 14 amino acids. CDR3 residues: CSVVYGSGNQPQHF. The CDR3 coding sequence is TGCAGCGTTGTGTACGGGTCAGGCAATCAGCCCCAGCATTTT.

The genes are TRBV7-2 and TRBJ2-3; 8 nucleotides align to TRBD1. The V gene end was trimmed by 5 bases and the J gene end by 6 bases; junction bases not matched to a gene: 4. Germline V gene lookup returns CDR1 SGHTA and CDR2 FQGNSA. There are 13 residues in the CDR3. Here the CDR3 DNA reads TGTGCCAGCAGCAGACAGGGGCCGGATACGCAGTATTTT. This encodes CASSRQGPDTQYF.

This chain links TRBV5-4 with TRBJ1-2, with a possible D match to TRBD1 (6 bases). Germline CDR1 reads SGHNT; CDR2 reads YYREEE (reference sequence). The length of the CDR3 is 15 residues. The ends were cut back, 4 bases at V and 1 base at J, with 14 bases in the middle. CDR3 nucleotides: TGTGCCAGCAGCCCCGGTCAGGGGCATAACTATGGCTACACCTTC. Protein product: CASSPGQGHNYGYTF.

The V gene is TRBV28, the J gene TRBJ2-1; D is possibly TRBD1 (5 bases). Germline V gives CDR1 MDHEN, CDR2 SYDVKM. CDR3 length: 14 residues. The germline V and J ends were trimmed by 5 bases and 2 bases, with 10 bases remaining between them. The CDR3 loop is CASSERGPYNEQFF. The CDR3 coding sequence is TGTGCCAGCAGTGAAAGGGGCCCCTACAATGAGCAGTTCTTC. Complete variable domain (other parts from reference TRBV28 and TRBJ2-1): DVKVTQSSRYLVKRTGEKVFLECVQDMDHENMFWYRQDPGLGLRLIYFSYDVKMKEKGDIPEGYSVSREKKERFSLILESASTNQTSMYLCASSERGPYNEQFFGPGTRLTVL.

The CDR3 here is CASSLVEETQYF. The CDR3 nucleotides are TGTGCCAGCAGCCTGGTCGAGGAGACCCAGTACTTC. The chain uses TRBV7-8 and TRBJ2-5, with D uncertain. The CDR3 consists of 12 residues. The V end lost 5 bases, the J end lost 5 bases, and 9 bases lay between the germline ends. CDR1 and CDR2 from the germline V gene are SGHVS and FQNEAQ.

The chain recombines TRBV7-6 with TRBJ1-1, with D perhaps TRBD1 (5 bases). CDR3 length: 14 residues. V lost 0 bases and J 6 bases, leaving 11 bases between the germline ends. Germline V CDR1 and CDR2: SGHVS, FNYEAQ. As DNA, the CDR3 is TGTGCCAGCAGCTTAGCGGCGGGGACCCCTGAAGCTTTCTTT. Protein: CASSLAAGTPEAFF.